Detailed here is one T cell receptor (beta chain). The CDR3 extends over 12 amino acids. The V gene's germline CDR1 is GTSNPN and CDR2 SVGIG (reference sequence). V was shortened by 6 bases and J by 0 bases, with 5 bases between the two germline ends. This sample stems from a study of shared T cell receptors in the human thymus. Clones were read by immunoSEQ multiplex PCR, and TCRdb kept only the in-frame ones, dropping some. The sample consists of 540,000 or so clones, 70% to 80% of them appearing once. The sample also formed part of further work on human thymus T cells. Per that study: Donor material was obtained from healthy Finnish infants undergoing corrective surgery for congenital heart defects. The study used thymus tissue resected during corrective heart surgery. Usage of V and J genes appeared biased in thymic and blood repertoires. Related work showed strongly overlapping thymic repertoires across unrelated individuals.

Sequencing was done on a sample of thymocytes. The TCR originated in a boy less than two years old with a congenital heart defect. This rearrangement joins TRBV30 to TRBJ1-4; a weak D match, TRBD1 (5 bases). DNA of the CDR3: TGTGCCTGCAGGGCAACTAATGAAAAACTGTTTTTT. Amino acids: CACRATNEKLFF.